The 8 T cell receptor beta chains below all came from one sample that was sequenced in a study of cytomegalovirus exposure and HLA in healthy donors. The PCR employed 60 Vbeta primers together with 13 Jbeta primers. Assay: immunoSEQ multiplex PCR; the TCRdb copy retains only in-frame clones and omits some. The table records 100,000 to 150,000 clones, around 77% of them present only once. The source material was PBMCs. The source of these receptors is a woman aged 40-49 years in good health and CMV-seropositive.

The chain is built from TRBV28 and TRBJ2-5, with 9 nucleotides matching TRBD2. The end of the DNA aligns better with TRBJ2-7, so the J call may be wrong. CDR3 length: 17 amino acids. Germline V gene lookup returns CDR1 MDHEN and CDR2 SYDVKM. The CDR3 protein is CASSSLGSGRLSYEQYF. The DNA for the CDR3 is TGTGCCAGCAGTTCGCTAGGTAGCGGGAGACTCTCCTACGAGCAGTACTTC.

This clone was found a few times. V is TRBV11-2 and J is TRBJ1-1; TRBD1 matches 7 bases. From germline, CDR1 is SGHAT and CDR2 FQNNGV. V dropped 4 bases and J dropped 1; count of bases not matched to a gene: 6. The CDR3 length is 15 residues. CDR3 DNA sequence: TGTGCCAGCAGCTCACAGGGGATCACGAACACTGAAGCTTTCTTT. Its translation is CASSSQGITNTEAFF.

The chain carries TRBV9 and TRBJ2-2; TRBD2 agrees at 7 bases. There are 15 residues in the CDR3. CDR1 and CDR2 from the germline V gene are SGDLS and YYNGEE. V gave up 0 bases and J gave up 7 bases; unmatched junction bases: 6. Here the CDR3 reads CASSVAGRAGGELFF. CDR3 nucleotide sequence: TGTGCCAGCAGCGTAGCTGGGAGGGCGGGCGGGGAGCTGTTTTTT.

The chain is built from TRBV2 and TRBJ1-5; D is unresolved. This CDR3 has 15 amino acids. V was trimmed by 8 bases and J by 0 bases, leaving 14 bases between them. Germline V CDR1 and CDR2: SNHLY, FYNNEI. Written as DNA, the CDR3 is TGTGCCAGCCAGTTTGACGGGAATAGCAATCAGCCCCAGCATTTT. This encodes CASQFDGNSNQPQHF.

The chain joins TRBV20-1 to TRBJ1-5, with TRBD1 matching over 9 bases. Germline CDR1 is DFQATT and CDR2 is SNEGSKA (reference sequence). The CDR3 extends over 11 amino acids. The CDR3 protein is CRATGGETQHF. CDR3 nucleotide sequence: TGCAGGGCGACAGGGGGGGAGACCCAGCATTTT.

This chain connects TRBV5-6 to TRBJ2-1, with 9 bases matching TRBD1. The V gene's germline CDR1 is SGHDT and CDR2 YYEEEE. There are 14 residues in the CDR3. V shed 5 bases and J 4 bases; nucleotides not matched to a gene: 4. CDR3 in DNA: TGTGCCAGCAGAGGGACAGGGATATACAATGAGCAGTTCTTC. It encodes CASRGTGIYNEQFF.

This clone has more than one count but fewer than ten. The rearrangement uses TRBV30 and TRBJ2-1; a possible D gene is TRBD2 (5 bases). This CDR3 region has 14 residues. V lost 4 bases and J lost 7, with 17 bases in between. Germline CDR1 is GTSNPN and CDR2 is SVGIG (reference sequence). The CDR3 sequence: CAWTSGFIKNEQFF. In DNA, the CDR3 is TGTGCCTGGACAAGCGGATTTATTAAGAATGAGCAGTTCTTC.

The CDR3 nucleotides read TGTGCCTGCTCCCGGGGGGATCAGCCCCAGCATTTT. This sequence encodes CACSRGDQPQHF. The chain carries TRBV30 and TRBJ1-5, with TRBD1 as a possible D gene (5 bases). Germline V CDR1 and CDR2: GTSNPN, SVGIG (reference sequence). Deletions cut 6 bases from V and 5 bases from J, with 11 bases between. The CDR3 is made up of 12 amino acids.